This T cell receptor (beta chain) is from a study of cytotoxic CD8 clonotypes in ibrutinib-treated CLL. Study-level information: More than 9 relapsed/refractory, some 14 treatment-naive; 17 IGHV unmutated.

As for this clone: The antigen is undetermined.

The CDR3 consists of 15 residues. V lost 3 bases to trimming and J lost 2 bases; unmatched junction nucleotides: 4. CDR1 and CDR2 from the germline V gene are LNHDA and SQIVND (reference sequence). Broader study findings: Higher circulating CD8+ T-cell counts strongly accompanied higher baseline clonality, above age-matched healthy donors.

Data came from immunoSEQ multiplex PCR; TCRdb stores just in-frame clones and leaves some out. The table records 140,000 to 150,000 clones, 70% to 80% of them present only once. The source was PBMCs, collected after 24 months of ibrutinib treatment. This rearrangement joins TRBV19 to TRBJ2-7, with 10 nucleotides matching TRBD1. This receptor was obtained from a human donor with chronic lymphocytic leukemia. CDR3 sequence reads: CASSIDRGLPYEQYF. CDR3 nucleotide sequence: TGTGCCAGTAGTATCGACAGGGGGCTACCCTACGAGCAGTACTTC.